The TCR beta chain described here comes from a study of blood T cell repertoires in COVID-19. Study overall: COVID-19 samples, acute and convalescent, were from the United States, Italy and Spain. From T cells, B-cell-depleted T cells, or PBMCs came the material, which was cDNA or gDNA.

Measured with immunoSEQ multiplex PCR; TCRdb has only the in-frame clones, and not every one. This table holds around 100,000 clones, over 75% found once. The CDR3 runs 16 residues. Germline CDR1 and CDR2: MDHEN and SYDVKM. The ends lost 2 bases at V and 0 bases at J; junction bases unmatched: 4. This clonotype was obtained from a human donor with acute or convalescent COVID-19. The donor label of this sample is uncertain. V and J are TRBV28 and TRBJ2-7; 10 bases align to TRBD2. The material sequenced was peripheral blood. The CDR3 DNA reads TGTGCCAGCAGTTTAAGGATAGCGGGGGGCTCCTACGAGCAGTACTTC. This codes for CASSLRIAGGSYEQYF.